This T cell receptor (beta chain) is drawn from a study of post-analysis software for immune sequencing data. Study observations and caveats: Patients carried five TRBV segments more frequently than controls did, and TRBV5-6, TRBV5-1 and TRBV20-1 were among them. Normalized Chao1 diversity in multiple sclerosis patients fell significantly below that of controls. F measure grouped same-batch samples tightly together.

The CDR3 covers 13 residues. With 1 base removed from V and 10 bases from J, the gap between germline ends came to 11 bases. Germline CDR1 is MNHNS and CDR2 is SASEGT. Tagging with unique molecular identifiers was a feature of the TCR beta cDNA libraries. Roughly 0.5 million cDNA molecules were obtained from about 0.98 to 11 million T cells. TCRdb processed the PCR reads anew with MiXCR; each CDR3 protein has one entry. Of some 890,000 distinct CDR3 sequences listed, roughly 50% are singletons. As regards this clonotype: Its antigen is not identified.

J is TRBJ2-1 and V is TRBV6-1; tentative D call: TRBD2 (6 bases). Sequenced input: blood. This sequence was found in a girl aged 10 to 17 with multiple sclerosis. CDR3 sequence reads: CASSEVGAGEQFF. In DNA, the CDR3 is TGTGCCAGCAGTGAAGTAGGGGCGGGGGAGCAGTTCTTC.